This is a list of T cell receptor beta chains from one sample in a study of blood T cell repertoires in COVID-19. Here immunoSEQ multiplex PCR was the method, and the copy in TCRdb shows in-frame clones only, minus some. The sample records about 220,000 clones, roughly four fifths being singletons. The sequencing input was peripheral blood. The receptors originated from a woman over 75 with COVID-19, enrolled during active disease. Both conserved end residues are part of each CDR3. The order of the fields is J gene, V gene, CDR3 protein.

TRBJ2-5 TRBV18 CASSPGQETQYF
TRBJ2-7 TRBV5-1 CASSPGTSVYEQYF
TRBJ1-1 TRBV30 CAWKGKREAFF
TRBJ1-1 TRBV7-3 CASSLGDRNTEAFF
TRBJ1-1 TRBV11-2 CASSLEGGSLARAFF
TRBJ1-6 TRBV28 CASRKAEGRTSPLHF
TRBJ1-1 TRBV6-5 CASSPRTGGTEAFF
TRBJ1-6 TRBV30 CAWSSRDRGPYNSPLHF
TRBJ1-2 TRBV6-5 CASKIGQVYGYTF
TRBJ1-2 TRBV15 CATSRGRQETNYGYTF
TRBJ1-6 TRBV6-5 CASSYGGSPLHF
TRBJ1-1 TRBV5-1 CASSVTTGTRNTEAFF
TRBJ2-2 TRBV7-3 CASSPQGRELFF